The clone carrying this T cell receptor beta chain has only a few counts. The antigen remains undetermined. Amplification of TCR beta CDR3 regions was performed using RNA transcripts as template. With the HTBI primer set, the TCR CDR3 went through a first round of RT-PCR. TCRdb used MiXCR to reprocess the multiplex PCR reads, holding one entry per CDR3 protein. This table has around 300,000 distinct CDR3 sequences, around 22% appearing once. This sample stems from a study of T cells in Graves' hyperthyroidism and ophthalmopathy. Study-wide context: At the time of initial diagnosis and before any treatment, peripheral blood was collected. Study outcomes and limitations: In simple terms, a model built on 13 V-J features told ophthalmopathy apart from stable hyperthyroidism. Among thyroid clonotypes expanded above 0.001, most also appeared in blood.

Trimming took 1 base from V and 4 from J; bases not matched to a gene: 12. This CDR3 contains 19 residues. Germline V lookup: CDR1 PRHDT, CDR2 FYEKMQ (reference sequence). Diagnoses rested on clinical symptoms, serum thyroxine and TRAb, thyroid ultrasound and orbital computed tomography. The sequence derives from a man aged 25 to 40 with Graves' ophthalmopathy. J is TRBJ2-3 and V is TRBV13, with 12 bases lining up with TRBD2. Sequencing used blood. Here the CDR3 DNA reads TGTGCCAGCAGCTTAGACGATCTTTCTAGCGGGAGGGATGCAGATACGCAGTATTTT. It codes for CASSLDDLSSGRDADTQYF.